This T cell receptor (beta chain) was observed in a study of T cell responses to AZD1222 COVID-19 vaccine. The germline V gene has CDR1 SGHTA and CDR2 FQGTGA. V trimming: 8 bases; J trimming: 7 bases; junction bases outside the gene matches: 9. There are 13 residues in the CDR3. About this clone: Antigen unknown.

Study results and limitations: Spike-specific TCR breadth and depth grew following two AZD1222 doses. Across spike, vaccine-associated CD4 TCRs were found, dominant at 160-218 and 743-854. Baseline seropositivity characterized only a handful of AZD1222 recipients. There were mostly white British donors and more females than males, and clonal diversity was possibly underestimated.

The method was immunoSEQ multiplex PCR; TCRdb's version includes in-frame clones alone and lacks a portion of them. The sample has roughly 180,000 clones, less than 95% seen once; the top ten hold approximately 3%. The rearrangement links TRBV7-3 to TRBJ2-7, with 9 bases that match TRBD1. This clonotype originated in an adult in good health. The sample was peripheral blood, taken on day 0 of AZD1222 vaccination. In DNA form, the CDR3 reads TGTGCCAGCTCCCCGGACAGGGGAAGGGAGCAGTACTTC. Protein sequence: CASSPDRGREQYF. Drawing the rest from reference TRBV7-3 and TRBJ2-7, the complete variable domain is GAGVSQTPSNKVTEKGKYVELRCDPISGHTALYWYRQSLGQGPEFLIYFQGTGAADDSGLPNDRFFAVRPEGSVSTLKIQRTERGDSAVYLCASSPDRGREQYFGPGTRLTVT.